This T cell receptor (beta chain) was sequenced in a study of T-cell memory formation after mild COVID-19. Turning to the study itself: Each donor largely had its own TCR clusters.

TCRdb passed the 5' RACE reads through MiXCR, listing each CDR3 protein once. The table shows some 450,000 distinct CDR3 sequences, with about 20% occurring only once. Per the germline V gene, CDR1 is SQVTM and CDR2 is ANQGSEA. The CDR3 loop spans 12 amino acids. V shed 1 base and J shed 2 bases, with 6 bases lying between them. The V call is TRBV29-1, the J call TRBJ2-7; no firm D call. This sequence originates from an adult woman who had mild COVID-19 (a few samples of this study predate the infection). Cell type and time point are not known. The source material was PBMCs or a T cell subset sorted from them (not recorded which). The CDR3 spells CSVEGTTYEQYF. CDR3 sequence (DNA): TGCAGCGTTGAAGGCACAACCTACGAGCAGTACTTC.